The 25 T cell receptor beta chains presented below share a single source sample, sequenced in a study of breast tumors, draining lymph nodes, adjacent tissues. TCRdb re-called the multiplex PCR reads with MiXCR, one entry per CDR3 protein. This table holds some 100,000 distinct CDR3 sequences, around 21% found once. The lymph nodes were axillary draining lymph nodes from breast cancer patients. The sequenced material came from axillary lymph node tissue. Source of these receptors: a female donor with breast cancer. Some clones in this sample may be carry-over from other donors' samples.

This clonotype turned up a few times. The chain joins TRBV6-2 or TRBV6-3 to TRBJ2-1; D may be TRBD2 (6 bases). The CDR3 covers 15 residues. Looked up from germline, CDR1 is MNHEY and CDR2 is SVGEGT. V was clipped by 6 bases and J by 0 bases, with 12 bases between them. CDR3 coding DNA: TGTGCCAGCAGGGAGGGACTTATCTCCTACAATGAGCAGTTCTTC. This gives the protein CASREGLISYNEQFF.

To note about this clonotype: This may arise from a read error, as a much more abundant clone is one base away. J is TRBJ1-2 and V is TRBV30; D remains ambiguous. The CDR3 consists of 13 residues. Germline CDR1 reads GTSNPN; CDR2 reads SVGIG (reference sequence). Here the CDR3 reads CAWTPNLGGGHTF. For the CDR3, the DNA is TGTGCCTGGACTCCAAACCTCGGTGGTGGCCACACCTTC.

Remarks on this clonotype: A much more abundant neighbour one base away suggests this may be a read error. CDR3 in DNA: TGTGCCAGCAGCGGAGAGCGGGACGTGGGTGAGCAGTCCTTC. As protein: CASSGERDVGEQSF. This chain joins TRBV9 and TRBJ2-1, with 7 positions matching TRBD2. The CDR3 sequence is 14 residues long. The germline CDR1 and CDR2 sequences are SGDLS and YYNGEE.

This clonotype was seen many times. The chain is built from TRBV6-5 and TRBJ2-7, with D perhaps TRBD2 (6 bases). Germline-derived CDR1 and CDR2 are MNHEY and SVGAGI. V gave up 5 bases and J gave up 6 bases, with 14 bases separating them. The CDR3 has 13 amino acids. Here the CDR3 reads CASSRTAAGEQYF. CDR3 DNA: TGTGCCAGCAGTAGAACAGCAGCGGGCGAGCAGTACTTC.

This clonotype appeared a few times. This may come from a read error, since a much larger clone is one base off. The gene calls are TRBV6-2 or TRBV6-3 and TRBJ1-2; 7 bases fit TRBD1. Germline values: CDR1 MNHEY, CDR2 SVGEGT. There are 14 residues in the CDR3. CDR3 amino acids: CACRSPKTGTGYTF. DNA of the CDR3: TGTGCCTGCAGATCCCCTAAGACAGGGACTGGCTACACCTTC.

The table lists this clonotype with a count of one. This CDR3 is missing its conserved last phenylalanine or tryptophan, likely due to a read error. This sequence joins TRBV20-1 and TRBJ1-2; D unresolved. With 3 bases removed from V and 8 bases from J, the gap between germline ends came to 10 bases. Germline V gives CDR1 DFQATT, CDR2 SNEGSKA (reference sequence). This CDR3 is 11 amino acids long. The DNA for the CDR3 is TGCAGTGCTAGTGGTTCATACGGCTACACCTGC. It specifies CSASGSYGYTC.

This clonotype was detected many times. V gene TRBV6-5 combines with J gene TRBJ1-5; D gene unclear. V was pared by 7 bases and J by 2 bases, with 12 bases between. The CDR3 length is 14 residues. CDR1 is MNHEY, CDR2 SVGAGI, per germline. CDR3: CASKDQRGNQPQHF. The CDR3 nucleotides are TGTGCCAGCAAAGACCAAAGGGGCAATCAGCCCCAGCATTTT.

V is TRBV5-1 and J is TRBJ2-3; 12 positions agree with TRBD1. Germline V gene lookup returns CDR1 SGHRS and CDR2 YFSETQ. J was trimmed by 5 bases and V by 7 bases; bases with no gene match: 2. This CDR3 spans 13 amino acids. CDR3 loop: CASGTGGQDTQYF. Written as DNA, the CDR3 is TGCGCCAGCGGGACAGGGGGCCAAGATACGCAGTATTTT.

This clonotype was seen repeatedly, ten times or more. The chain has TRBV9 and TRBJ1-4; D unresolved. This CDR3 comprises 13 residues. Germline values: CDR1 SGDLS, CDR2 YYNGEE. V lost 3 bases, J lost 7 bases, and 10 bases lay in between. As DNA, the CDR3 is TGTGCCAGCAGCGGCCACACGGGTGAAAAACTGTTTTTT. It yields the protein CASSGHTGEKLFF. The whole variable domain, filled in from reference TRBV9 and TRBJ1-4, reads DSGVTQTPKHLITATGQRVTLRCSPRSGDLSVYWYQQSLDQGLQFLIQYYNGEERAKGNILERFSAQQFPDLHSELNLSSLELGDSALYFCASSGHTGEKLFFGSGTQLSVL.

The sample holds many counts of this clonotype. The V gene is TRBV12-3 or TRBV12-4, the J gene TRBJ1-3, with no clear D. The CDR3 length is 15 residues. V was trimmed by 2 bases and J by 0 bases, leaving 8 bases between them. The CDR3 here is CASSLWGLSGNTIYF. CDR3 coding DNA: TGTGCCAGCAGTTTATGGGGTCTCTCTGGAAACACCATATATTTT.

V gene TRBV27 combines with J gene TRBJ2-5, with D tentatively TRBD1 (6 bases). In germline, CDR1 is MNHEY, CDR2 SMNVEV (reference sequence). CDR3 length equals 14 residues. V was clipped by 5 bases and J by 2 bases, with 12 bases between them. DNA for the CDR3: TGTGCCAGCAGTCCCGAACAGGGTCAAGAGACCCAGTACTTC. Its protein product is CASSPEQGQETQYF.

The J gene is TRBJ1-1, the V gene TRBV15; maybe TRBD1 (6 bases). V lost 3 bases, J lost 7 bases, and 15 bases lay in between. The CDR3 totals 14 residues. Germline V gene lookup returns CDR1 LNHNV and CDR2 YYDKDF (reference sequence). The CDR3 reads CATSSPEQGNEAFF. CDR3 sequence (DNA): TGTGCCACCAGCAGCCCCGAACAGGGAAATGAAGCTTTCTTT.

This clonotype was counted at least ten times. The chain couples TRBV5-4 to TRBJ2-3; no firm D call. The V and J ends lost 0 bases and 0 bases respectively, with 5 bases between them. Germline assignment: CDR1 SGHNT and CDR2 YYREEE (reference sequence). CDR3 length: 14 amino acids. CDR3 DNA sequence: TGTGCCAGCAGCTTGGTGGCTAGCACAGATACGCAGTATTTT. Translated: CASSLVASTDTQYF.

The chain employs TRBV6-1 and TRBJ2-3; TRBD2 agrees at 12 bases. The CDR3 has 16 amino acids. V shed 3 bases and J 6 bases; nucleotides not matched to a gene: 7. CDR1 and CDR2 from the germline V gene are MNHNS and SASEGT. In DNA form, the CDR3 reads TGTGCCAGCAGTGATGGGGGACTAGCGGGTACGGATACGCAGTATTTT. Translating gives CASSDGGLAGTDTQYF.

This clonotype was counted at least ten times. The V gene is TRBV2, the J gene TRBJ1-2, with D perhaps TRBD1 (6 bases). The CDR3 has 14 amino acids. CDR1 SNHLY and CDR2 FYNNEI come from the germline V gene. The V end was cut by 8 bases, the J end by 7 bases, with 20 bases between. The DNA of the CDR3 is TGTGCCAGCGGAAAAGGGCGGGGGGCAGGTGGCTACACCTTC. Its protein is CASGKGRGAGGYTF.

Details on this clonotype: Just one base apart from a much larger clone, this may be a read error. Since no conserved phenylalanine or tryptophan closes the CDR3, a read error is the likely cause. The DNA is left out, because the CDR3 cannot be placed on it with certainty; the CDR3 is given as TCRdb lists it. The rearrangement joins TRBV27 to TRBJ1-2. The CDR3 is 9 amino acids long, termini counted. Per the germline V gene, CDR1 is MNHEY and CDR2 is SMNVEV (reference sequence). The CDR3 protein is CAGSSSAAG.

This clonotype was counted ten times or more. This chain joins TRBV20-1 and TRBJ2-3, with D perhaps matching TRBD2 (5 bases). Trimming removed 8 bases at V and 4 bases at J, with 13 bases between. This CDR3 is built from 12 residues. Germline lookup yields CDR1 DFQATT and CDR2 SNEGSKA (reference sequence). In DNA, the CDR3 is TGCAGTCGACGGGATGGACCAGATACGCAGTATTTT. Its protein is CSRRDGPDTQYF.

The sample holds many counts of this clonotype. The gene calls are TRBV5-4 and TRBJ1-2; no clear D gene. The CDR3 consists of 13 residues. The germline CDR1 and CDR2 sequences are SGHNT and YYREEE (reference sequence). Trimming took off 5 bases at V and 6 bases at J, with 14 bases between the two ends. The CDR3 region has the DNA TGTGCCAGCAGGCGGGGAGGTGGGGATGGCTACACCTTC. Protein sequence: CASRRGGGDGYTF.

The sample holds many counts of this clonotype. V and J are TRBV6-5 and TRBJ2-7; D gene unclear. Germline CDR1 reads MNHEY; CDR2 reads SVGAGI. Trimming removed 0 bases from V and 2 bases from J, with 8 bases in between. The CDR3 is made up of 14 amino acids. The CDR3 bases are TGTGCCAGCAGTTACTCTCCGGCAGCCTACGAGCAGTACTTC. Protein product: CASSYSPAAYEQYF.

This clonotype was seen at least ten times. The rearrangement joins TRBV5-6 to TRBJ1-5, with D maybe TRBD1 (5 bases). Trimming stripped 3 bases from V and 7 bases from J, with 14 bases between. Germline lookup yields CDR1 SGHDT and CDR2 YYEEEE. This CDR3 has 14 amino acids. CDR3 region: CASSSSWGEQPQHF. Here the CDR3 DNA reads TGTGCCAGCAGCTCATCCTGGGGGGAACAGCCCCAGCATTTT.

This clonotype was found many times. The chain carries TRBV7-9 and TRBJ1-2; possible D gene TRBD1, 6 bases. This CDR3 comprises 16 residues. CDR1 SEHNR and CDR2 FQNEAQ come from the germline V gene (reference sequence). Deletions cut 1 base from V and 0 bases from J, with 12 bases between. The CDR3 sequence: CASSLVRSGANYGYTF. CDR3 in DNA: TGTGCCAGCAGCTTAGTTCGGTCAGGGGCTAACTATGGCTACACCTTC.

This chain links TRBV6-1 with TRBJ1-3, with D uncertain. Germline loops: CDR1 MNHNS, CDR2 SASEGT. Trimming pared 4 bases from V and 1 base from J, leaving 8 bases between. CDR3 length equals 14 residues. CDR3 sequence (DNA): TGTGCCAGCAGTGTCATAGGGTCTGGAAACACCATATATTTT. Translating gives CASSVIGSGNTIYF.

The sample holds many counts of this clonotype. The chain has TRBV5-1 and TRBJ2-1; 11 bases agree with TRBD2. With V trimmed by 6 bases and J by 8 bases, 7 bases remained unmatched. The CDR3 has 14 residues. Germline lookup yields CDR1 SGHRS and CDR2 YFSETQ. The CDR3, as DNA: TGCGCCAGCACGGTAGCGGGAGGGCCGGATGAGCAGTTCTTC. This sequence encodes CASTVAGGPDEQFF.

Concerning this clonotype: This clone may be a read error of a much larger clone one base away. Lacking the conserved final phenylalanine or tryptophan, this CDR3 likely reflects a read error. V and J are TRBV6-2 or TRBV6-3 and TRBJ2-1, with 8 bases aligning to TRBD2. V lost 0 bases to trimming and J lost 0 bases; unmatched junction nucleotides: 7. The CDR3 totals 18 residues. Germline-derived CDR1 and CDR2 are MNHEY and SVGEGT. The CDR3, as DNA: TGTGCCAGCAGTTACTCGAAGGCCCGGGGGGGCTCCTACAATGAGCAGTTCCTC. This codes for CASSYSKARGGSYNEQFL.

Points on this clonotype: A read error may explain this, as a much larger clone is one base away. The rearrangement joins TRBV3-1 to TRBJ2-7; perhaps TRBD2 as D (6 bases). CDR3 size: 15 residues. From germline, CDR1 is LGHDT and CDR2 YNNKEL (reference sequence). For the CDR3, the DNA is TGTGCCTGCAGCCGCGCACTAGCAGCCACCTACGAGCAGTACTTC. This codes for CACSRALAATYEQYF.